These 5 T cell receptor beta chains originate from one sample sequenced in a study of T cells in Graves' hyperthyroidism and ophthalmopathy. TCR beta CDR3 region amplification was performed from RNA transcripts. A set of HTBI primers served as the primers for a first-round RT-PCR of the TCR CDR3. TCRdb used MiXCR to reprocess the multiplex PCR reads, holding one entry per CDR3 protein. The data show about 600,000 distinct CDR3 sequences, roughly 15% seen once. Sequences were obtained from blood. Receptor source: a woman aged 40-49 years with Graves' ophthalmopathy.

In this sample, this clonotype turned up many times. The gene calls are TRBV20-1 and TRBJ1-5; weak D call: TRBD1 (6 bases). Germline-derived CDR1 and CDR2 are DFQATT and SNEGSKA (reference sequence). Trimming shortened V by 0 bases and J by 2 bases, and 8 bases separated the two germline ends. This CDR3 region has 14 residues. CDR3 nucleotides: TGCAGTGCTAGAGATCGGACAGGCAATCAGCCCCAGCATTTT. It is translated as CSARDRTGNQPQHF.

This clonotype has only a few counts. V and J are TRBV15 and TRBJ2-3, with unresolved D. Germline V gene data show CDR1 as LNHNV and CDR2 as YYDKDF (reference sequence). V gave up 0 bases and J gave up 4 bases, with 11 bases separating them. The CDR3 has 15 amino acids. The CDR3 DNA follows: TGTGCCACCAGCAGAGATTCCCCAGGTTCAGATACGCAGTATTTT. Protein: CATSRDSPGSDTQYF.

Ten or more counts support this clonotype. The chain is built from TRBV10-3 and TRBJ1-1, with unresolved D. Between the trimmed V and J ends, which lost 3 bases and 0 bases, there was a span of 11 bases. From germline, CDR1 is ENHRY and CDR2 SYGVKD. This CDR3 has 15 residues. The CDR3 nucleotides read TGTGCCATCAGTGATTTTCTTGGTGTGAACACTGAAGCTTTCTTT. Its translation: CAISDFLGVNTEAFF.

The chain couples TRBV5-6 to TRBJ2-7; the D gene is possibly TRBD1 (6 bases). V dropped 9 bases and J dropped 2 bases, with 18 bases sitting between them. This CDR3 contains 14 residues. The germline gives CDR1 SGHDT, CDR2 YYEEEE. The CDR3 sequence: CATNSRDIPYEQYF. DNA of the CDR3: TGTGCCACAAACTCACGGGACATACCCTACGAGCAGTACTTC.

The table lists this clonotype with many counts. This rearrangement joins TRBV6-2 or TRBV6-3 to TRBJ1-1; D ambiguous. CDR3 size: 15 residues. Germline CDR1 is MNHEY and CDR2 is SVGEGT. Trimming stripped 0 bases from V and 11 bases from J, with 19 bases between. The CDR3 DNA follows: TGTGCCAGCAGTTACTCTTCCGACCGAGGATTGGCGGCTTTCTTT. Its translation is CASSYSSDRGLAAFF.